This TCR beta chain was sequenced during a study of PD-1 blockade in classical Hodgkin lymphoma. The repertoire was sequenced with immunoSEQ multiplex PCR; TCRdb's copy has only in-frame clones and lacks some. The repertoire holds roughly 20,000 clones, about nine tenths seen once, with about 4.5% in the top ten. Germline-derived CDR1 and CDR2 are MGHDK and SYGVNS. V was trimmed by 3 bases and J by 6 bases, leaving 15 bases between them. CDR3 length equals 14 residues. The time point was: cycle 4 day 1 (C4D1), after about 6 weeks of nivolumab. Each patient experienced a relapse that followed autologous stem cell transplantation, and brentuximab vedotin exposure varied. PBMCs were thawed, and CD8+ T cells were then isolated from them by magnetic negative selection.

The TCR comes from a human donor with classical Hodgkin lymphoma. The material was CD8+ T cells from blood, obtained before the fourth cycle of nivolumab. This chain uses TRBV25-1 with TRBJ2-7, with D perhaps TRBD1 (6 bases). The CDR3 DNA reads TGTGCCAGCAGTGACCAACAGGGAAGCTCCGAGCAGTACTTC. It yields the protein CASSDQQGSSEQYF.